These 12 T cell receptor beta chains came from one sample sequenced in a study of blood T cell repertoires in COVID-19. Assay: immunoSEQ multiplex PCR; the TCRdb copy retains only in-frame clones and omits some. The data contain almost 250,000 clones, approximately 86% of them seen just once; the ten biggest clones take up 1.5% to 2%. Sequenced material: PBMCs or T cells enriched from blood (not recorded which). Receptor source: a woman aged 45-59 years who had recovered from COVID-19.

Written as DNA, the CDR3 is TGTGCCAGTAGTATGGGACAGACACAAGCTTTCTTT. Protein product: CASSMGQTQAFF. This chain connects TRBV19 to TRBJ1-1; 7 nucleotides match TRBD1. Per germline, CDR1 LNHDA and CDR2 SQIVND (reference sequence). The CDR3 is made up of 12 amino acids. V lost 3 bases and J lost 9; bases outside the gene matches: 4.

J is TRBJ1-2 and V is TRBV4-1; D is undetermined. Trimming left V 0 bases short and J 8 bases short, with 13 bases between. The germline V gene has CDR1 MGHRA and CDR2 YSYEKL. This CDR3 is built from 14 residues. The CDR3 DNA is TGCGCCAGCAGCCAAGAGCGGGCCCAGCGGGGCTACACCTTC. Protein product: CASSQERAQRGYTF.

The CDR3 sequence: CSVEALSSGNYEQYF. DNA for the CDR3: TGCAGCGTTGAAGCCCTCTCTAGCGGTAACTACGAGCAGTACTTC. The chain has TRBV29-1 and TRBJ2-7, with 7 bases aligning to TRBD2. The ends lost 1 base at V and 3 bases at J; junction bases unmatched: 9. The CDR3 length is 15 residues. Looked up from germline, CDR1 is SQVTM and CDR2 is ANQGSEA.

The rearrangement joins TRBV18 to TRBJ1-1; 10 nucleotides agree with TRBD1. V lost 6 bases to trimming and J lost 5 bases; unmatched junction nucleotides: 6. The CDR3 runs to 14 residues. Germline loops: CDR1 KGHSH, CDR2 LQKENI. The CDR3 region has the DNA TGTGCCAGCTCCCCCGACAGGGGGCTTACTGAAGCTTTCTTT. It specifies CASSPDRGLTEAFF.

This chain connects TRBV19 to TRBJ2-1; 7 nucleotides line up with TRBD2. The CDR3 totals 14 residues. With V trimmed by 11 bases and J by 2 bases, 9 bases remained unmatched. Germline V lookup: CDR1 LNHDA, CDR2 SQIVND (reference sequence). The CDR3 region is CAANGGGPYNEQFF. In nucleotides, the CDR3 is TGTGCCGCCAACGGGGGAGGGCCCTACAATGAGCAGTTCTTC.

The chain is built from TRBV2 and TRBJ1-2; 7 bases are a match to TRBD1. CDR3 size: 14 residues. The J segment lost 0 bases and the V segment lost 3 bases, leaving 1 base of the junction unmatched. Germline V gene sequence: CDR1 SNHLY, CDR2 FYNNEI. The CDR3 DNA follows: TGTGCCAGCAGTGAGGGACAGCCTAACTATGGCTACACCTTC. It specifies CASSEGQPNYGYTF. The full variable domain, in which reference TRBV2 and TRBJ1-2 provide the parts outside the CDR3, is EPEVTQTPSHQVTQMGQEVILRCVPISNHLYFYWYRQILGQKVEFLVSFYNNEISEKSEIFDDQFSVERPDGSNFTLKIRSTKLEDSAMYFCASSEGQPNYGYTFGSGTRLTVV.

J is TRBJ2-7 and V is TRBV18; D might be TRBD2 (5 bases). CDR1 is KGHSH, CDR2 LQKENI, per germline. Trimming stripped 3 bases from V and 7 bases from J, with 16 bases between. The CDR3 loop spans 14 amino acids. The DNA for the CDR3 is TGTGCCAGCTCACCGGGAGACGGCGGTGGGGAGCAGTACTTC. This gives the protein CASSPGDGGGEQYF.

The chain is built from TRBV24-1 and TRBJ2-1, with no clear D. The CDR3 has 12 amino acids. Germline V CDR1 and CDR2: KGHDR, SFDVKD. Trimming took 5 bases from V and 3 from J, leaving 4 bases between them. The chain's CDR3 is CATSVGYNEQFF. The CDR3 bases are TGTGCCACCAGTGTCGGCTACAATGAGCAGTTCTTC.

This clone was observed once. This chain joins TRBV23-1 and TRBJ2-6, with TRBD1 matching 8 bases. TRBV23-1 is treated as an ORF (open reading frame) with a function not yet certain. V was clipped by 3 bases and J by 0 bases; unmatched bases: 10. The CDR3 length is 19 residues. CDR3 nucleotides: TGCGCCAGCAGTCAGTCCAGGGGGCATATGGACTCTGGGGCCAACGTCCTGACTTTC. Protein sequence: CASSQSRGHMDSGANVLTF.

The CDR3, as DNA: TGTGCCAGCAGCTCTAGGGGACTACCCTTGGCGGGGGAGCAGTTCTTC. This gives the protein CASSSRGLPLAGEQFF. This chain uses TRBV7-9 with TRBJ2-1; 7 nucleotides match TRBD2. The CDR3 contains 16 residues. From germline, CDR1 is SEHNR and CDR2 FQNEAQ (reference sequence). V dropped 4 bases and J dropped 10; count of bases not matched to a gene: 16. The variable domain in full, completed from reference TRBV7-9 and TRBJ2-1, reads DTGVSQNPRHKITKRGQNVTFRCDPISEHNRLYWYRQTLGQGPEFLTYFQNEAQLEKSRLLSDRFSAERPKGSFSTLEIQRTEQGDSAMYLCASSSRGLPLAGEQFFGPGTRLTVL.

The chain couples TRBV2 to TRBJ1-2; D is uncertain. The CDR3 runs 12 residues. Germline CDR1 SNHLY, CDR2 FYNNEI. Deletions cut 6 bases from V and 4 bases from J, with 9 bases between. Here the CDR3 DNA reads TGTGCCAGCAGCGGGTCCCTCTATGGCTACACCTTC. It encodes CASSGSLYGYTF.

The genes are TRBV9 and TRBJ2-1, with D perhaps TRBD2 (5 bases). Germline V CDR1 and CDR2: SGDLS, YYNGEE. This CDR3 has 13 amino acids. V lost 4 bases and J 4 bases, leaving 9 bases between the germline ends. This CDR3 is CASSQSGYNEQFF. The DNA of the CDR3 is TGTGCCAGCAGCCAGAGCGGATACAATGAGCAGTTCTTC. The whole variable domain, filled in from reference TRBV9 and TRBJ2-1, reads DSGVTQTPKHLITATGQRVTLRCSPRSGDLSVYWYQQSLDQGLQFLIQYYNGEERAKGNILERFSAQQFPDLHSELNLSSLELGDSALYFCASSQSGYNEQFFGPGTRLTVL.